A single sample is the source of the 14 T cell receptor beta chains below, sequenced in a study of cytomegalovirus exposure and HLA in healthy donors. Researchers ran the PCR with 60 Vbeta and 13 Jbeta primers. The data were produced by immunoSEQ multiplex PCR, yet TCRdb's version contains in-frame clones alone and is incomplete. The repertoire holds 90,000 to 150,000 clones, with over 15% as singletons. Sequenced: PBMCs. The receptors originated from a woman between 18 and 30 years old in good health and CMV-seronegative.

The chain couples TRBV29-1 to TRBJ1-1; weak D call: TRBD1 (5 bases). The CDR3 extends over 13 amino acids. V was cut by 3 bases and J by 4 bases, with 12 bases left in between. Germline V lookup: CDR1 SQVTM, CDR2 ANQGSEA. This CDR3 is CSVDTGGATEAFF. The CDR3 region has the DNA TGCAGCGTTGACACGGGGGGTGCCACTGAAGCTTTCTTT.

This chain connects TRBV19 to TRBJ2-7, with 10 positions matching TRBD1. The trim removed 8 bases at V and 1 base at J, leaving 5 bases unmatched. CDR3 length equals 14 residues. Germline V CDR1 and CDR2: LNHDA, SQIVND (reference sequence). CDR3 DNA: TGTGCCAGTCAAAGGACAGGGGGTTCCTACGAGCAGTACTTC. It translates to CASQRTGGSYEQYF. Together with reference TRBV19 and TRBJ2-7, the CDR3 gives the full variable domain: DGGITQSPKYLFRKEGQNVTLSCEQNLNHDAMYWYRQDPGQGLRLIYYSQIVNDFQKGDIAEGYSVSREKKESFPLTVTSAQKNPTAFYLCASQRTGGSYEQYFGPGTRLTVT.

In its sample, this clone was seen a few times. This rearrangement joins TRBV27 to TRBJ2-4; possibly TRBD2 for D (7 bases). This CDR3 is built from 16 residues. CDR1 is MNHEY, CDR2 SMNVEV, per germline (reference sequence). With 1 base removed from V and 5 bases from J, the gap between germline ends came to 15 bases. The DNA of the CDR3 is TGTGCCAGCAGTTTATTTCCCACCGGGGGGCAAAACATTCAGTACTTC. Amino acids: CASSLFPTGGQNIQYF.

There are a few counts of this clone. The chain uses TRBV5-6 and TRBJ1-1; D unresolved. Trimming pared 5 bases from V and 0 bases from J, leaving 11 bases between. Germline V gives CDR1 SGHDT, CDR2 YYEEEE. This CDR3 region has 14 residues. The CDR3 nucleotides are TGTGCCAGCAGTTCTTTCACAGTGAACACTGAAGCTTTCTTT. It encodes CASSSFTVNTEAFF. Using reference TRBV5-6 and TRBJ1-1 for the parts outside the CDR3, the full variable domain is DAGVTQSPTHLIKTRGQQVTLRCSPKSGHDTVSWYQQALGQGPQFIFQYYEEEERQRGNFPDRFSGHQFPNYSSELNVNALLLGDSALYLCASSSFTVNTEAFFGQGTRLTVV.

In this sample, this clone turned up a few times. The V gene is TRBV2, the J gene TRBJ2-7; the match to TRBD1 covers 11 bases. This CDR3 is 13 amino acids long. Germline CDR1 is SNHLY and CDR2 is FYNNEI. With V trimmed by 6 bases and J by 6 bases, 4 bases remained unmatched. The CDR3 region is CASSRDRGGEQYF. DNA of the CDR3: TGTGCCAGCAGCCGGGACAGGGGGGGCGAGCAGTACTTC.

This clone showed up just a few times. The chain links TRBV4-2 to TRBJ2-5, with D tentatively TRBD2 (6 bases). Germline CDR1 and CDR2: LGHNA and YNFKEQ. The CDR3 has 14 amino acids. Trimming stripped 1 base from V and 5 bases from J, with 11 bases between. The CDR3 DNA reads TGTGCCAGCAGCCAAGTGGGGGAGGAGGAGACCCAGTACTTC. Amino acid sequence: CASSQVGEEETQYF.

This clone was detected only a few times. This sequence joins TRBV28 and TRBJ1-5; TRBD1 might be the D (5 bases). The CDR3 contains 14 residues. V was shortened by 7 bases and J by 1 base, with 11 bases between the two germline ends. Germline lookup yields CDR1 MDHEN and CDR2 SYDVKM. The chain's CDR3 is CASNPGVSNQPQHF. CDR3 coding DNA: TGTGCCAGCAATCCGGGGGTAAGCAATCAGCCCCAGCATTTT.

There are a few counts of this clone. This sequence joins TRBV19 and TRBJ1-1; D gene unclear. CDR1 LNHDA and CDR2 SQIVND come from the germline V gene (reference sequence). The CDR3 length is 14 residues. The V end lost 3 bases, the J end lost 1 base, and 9 bases lay between the germline ends. The CDR3 here is CASSIAGPNTEAFF. The CDR3 DNA reads TGTGCCAGTAGTATTGCGGGCCCGAACACTGAAGCTTTCTTT.

This clone was detected a few times. V gene TRBV7-8 combines with J gene TRBJ2-7; 10 bases agree with TRBD2. The V segment lost 3 bases and the J segment 4 bases; nucleotides outside the gene matches: 6. The CDR3 contains 15 residues. From germline, CDR1 is SGHVS and CDR2 FQNEAQ. Here the CDR3 reads CASSFTSGKNYEQYF. The CDR3 coding sequence is TGTGCCAGCAGCTTTACTAGCGGGAAGAATTACGAGCAGTACTTC.

This clone appeared a few times. The chain couples TRBV29-1 to TRBJ2-5; 7 nucleotides line up with TRBD2. Germline V gene lookup returns CDR1 SQVTM and CDR2 ANQGSEA. The length of the CDR3 is 11 residues. The DNA of the CDR3 is TGCAGTGCCCCGGTCGGGGGGTCCCAGTACTTC. Its protein product is CSAPVGGSQYF. Full variable domain (rest looked up from reference TRBV29-1 and TRBJ2-5): SAVISQKPSRDICQRGTSLTIQCQVDSQVTMMFWYRQQPGQSLTLIATANQGSEATYESGFVIDKFPISRPNLTFSTLTVSNMSPEDSSIYLCSAPVGGSQYFGPGTRLLVL.

The chain recombines TRBV7-9 with TRBJ2-2; unclear D gene. This CDR3 region has 14 residues. V shed 5 bases and J shed 2 bases, with 9 bases lying between them. CDR1 is SEHNR and CDR2 is FQNEAQ in the germline V gene (reference sequence). CDR3 amino acids: CASSEDTNTGELFF. CDR3 nucleotides: TGTGCCAGCAGCGAAGACACCAACACCGGGGAGCTGTTTTTT.

V gene TRBV5-1 combines with J gene TRBJ1-1; tentative D call: TRBD1 (5 bases). The CDR3 contains 15 residues. From germline, CDR1 is SGHRS and CDR2 YFSETQ. V gave up 2 bases and J gave up 1 base, with 12 bases separating them. CDR3 sequence reads: CASSLRGTENTEAFF. Here the CDR3 DNA reads TGCGCCAGCAGCTTAAGGGGAACGGAGAACACTGAAGCTTTCTTT.

This chain connects TRBV7-2 to TRBJ2-1; TRBD2 aligns across 8 bases. The CDR3 extends over 16 amino acids. The germline CDR1 and CDR2 sequences are SGHTA and FQGNSA. J lost 8 bases, V lost 10 bases, and 19 bases had no gene match. The DNA for the CDR3 is TGTGCCATCGTCCTACAGCGGGGGCCCCCGGGGGATGAGCAGTTCTTC. Translation gives CAIVLQRGPPGDEQFF.

This chain joins TRBV9 and TRBJ2-1, with D perhaps TRBD1 (5 bases). V shed 4 bases and J shed 8 bases, with 22 bases lying between them. This CDR3 contains 16 residues. Germline V lookup: CDR1 SGDLS, CDR2 YYNGEE. The CDR3 region is CASSFDSTRQQYEQFF. In nucleotides, the CDR3 is TGTGCCAGCAGCTTCGACAGCACCCGACAACAATATGAGCAGTTCTTC.